These T cell receptor beta chains were read from a single sample in a study of T cell responses to AZD1222 COVID-19 vaccine. Here immunoSEQ multiplex PCR was the method, and the copy in TCRdb shows in-frame clones only, minus some. The repertoire consists of more than 140,000 clones, with 85% to 95% occurring once and the leading ten covering 0.91%. Sequenced material: peripheral blood, taken on day 0 of MenACWY control vaccination. All receptors derive from an adult in good health. Both conserved end residues are part of each CDR3.

J: TRBJ2-7; V: TRBV2; CDR3: CASTLGLAGGHSYEQYF
J: TRBJ1-3; V: TRBV9; CDR3: CASSAAALGNTIYF
J: TRBJ1-5; V: TRBV28; CDR3: CASLGWSNQPQHF
J: TRBJ1-2; V: TRBV6-5; CDR3: CASSYSSFGGNYGYTF
J: TRBJ2-5; V: TRBV3-1/TRBV3-2; CDR3: CASSQGYGGVTQETQYF
J: TRBJ1-6; V: TRBV4-2; CDR3: CASSQEGSLGSPLHF
J: TRBJ1-2; V: TRBV3-1/TRBV3-2; CDR3: CASSQGSHTLSGYTF
J: TRBJ1-2; V: TRBV19; CDR3: CASSIDRENYGYTF
J: TRBJ2-1; V: TRBV28; CDR3: CASSPLATDYNEQFF
J: TRBJ1-1; V: TRBV9; CDR3: CASSVALSAANTEAFF
J: TRBJ1-1; V: TRBV19; CDR3: CASKSPVVAFF
J: TRBJ2-7; V: TRBV6-5; CDR3: CASTRNEQYF
J: TRBJ2-7; V: TRBV5-1; CDR3: CASSLRASGAYEQYF
J: TRBJ1-5; V: TRBV4-1; CDR3: CASSQPGGHHSNQPQHF
J: TRBJ1-1; V: TRBV6-5; CDR3: CASWVRGSEAFF
J: TRBJ2-1; V: TRBV19; CDR3: CASSIEGGGANEQFF
J: TRBJ2-7; V: TRBV27; CDR3: CASSLGVGTGAYEQYF
J: TRBJ1-2; V: TRBV9; CDR3: CASSRGDSNYGYTF
J: TRBJ1-1; V: TRBV4-3; CDR3: CASSQYMGTEAFF
J: TRBJ2-1; V: TRBV2; CDR3: CASSDRSGSGNEQFF
J: TRBJ1-1; V: TRBV27; CDR3: CASYLSPGQGAGEAFF
J: TRBJ1-5; V: TRBV3-1/TRBV3-2; CDR3: CASSQDLWQPQHF
J: TRBJ1-4; V: TRBV4-3; CDR3: CASSQEDGVEKLFF